This passage covers 6 T cell receptor beta chains from one sample sequenced in a study of T cell repertoires in cytomegalovirus infection. TCRdb itself ran the reads through MiXCR, one entry per CDR3 protein. This sample has 800,000 to 950,000 distinct CDR3 sequences; around a third occur once, and the top ten carry roughly 12%. These TCRs are of unknown antigen specificity. The specimen was cultured CD8+ T cells from PBMCs, collected from culture after CMV antigen stimulation. All receptors derive from a human donor in good health (CMV status not recorded). Some clones in this sample may be carry-over from other donors' samples.

This clonotype was detected ten times or more. The CDR3 coding sequence is TGTGCCAGTGATCAGTCCTATAGCAATCAGCCCCAGCATTTT. This encodes CASDQSYSNQPQHF. The chain employs TRBV19 and TRBJ1-5; D gene ambiguous. From germline, CDR1 is LNHDA and CDR2 SQIVND (reference sequence). There are 14 residues in the CDR3. The V end was cut by 8 bases, the J end by 0 bases, with 11 bases between.

This chain joins TRBV19 and TRBJ1-6; D is unresolved. V lost 7 bases and J lost 10, with 14 bases in between. The CDR3 sequence is 13 residues long. Germline loops: CDR1 LNHDA, CDR2 SQIVND (reference sequence). CDR3 in amino acids: CASNPTGGSPLHF. CDR3 in DNA: TGTGCCAGTAACCCCACCGGAGGATCACCCCTCCACTTT.

A few counts support this clonotype. This chain links TRBV5-1 with TRBJ2-7; D ambiguous. The V end was cut by 3 bases, the J end by 4 bases, with 11 bases between. This CDR3 has 13 residues. Per the germline V gene, CDR1 is SGHRS and CDR2 is YFSETQ. CDR3 loop: CASSSPELYEQYF. In DNA, the CDR3 is TGCGCCAGCAGCTCACCCGAGCTATACGAGCAGTACTTC.

This clonotype has only a few counts. The J gene is TRBJ1-2, the V gene TRBV7-6; no clear D. This CDR3 spans 13 amino acids. V lost 7 bases, J lost 6 bases, and 15 bases lay in between. The germline V gene encodes CDR1 SGHVS and CDR2 FNYEAQ. DNA for the CDR3: TGTGCCAGCACGTCTGGGGTCAGCGATGGCTACACCTTC. It is translated as CASTSGVSDGYTF.

V is TRBV7-9 and J is TRBJ2-5; TRBD1 might be the D (6 bases). The CDR3 extends over 15 amino acids. Trimming took off 2 bases at V and 2 bases at J, with 12 bases between the two ends. Germline CDR1 and CDR2: SEHNR and FQNEAQ (reference sequence). The CDR3 here is CASSLRAGEQETQYF. The CDR3 bases are TGTGCCAGCAGCTTACGAGCAGGGGAACAAGAGACCCAGTACTTC.

This clonotype turned up a few times. The J gene is TRBJ2-7, the V gene TRBV7-2; D might be TRBD2 (6 bases). V was shortened by 4 bases and J by 6 bases, with 10 bases between the two germline ends. The CDR3 contains 12 residues. Germline CDR1 and CDR2: SGHTA and FQGNSA. The CDR3 sequence: CASSSGLLEQYF. The CDR3 nucleotides read TGTGCCAGCAGCTCGGGACTTCTCGAGCAGTACTTC.